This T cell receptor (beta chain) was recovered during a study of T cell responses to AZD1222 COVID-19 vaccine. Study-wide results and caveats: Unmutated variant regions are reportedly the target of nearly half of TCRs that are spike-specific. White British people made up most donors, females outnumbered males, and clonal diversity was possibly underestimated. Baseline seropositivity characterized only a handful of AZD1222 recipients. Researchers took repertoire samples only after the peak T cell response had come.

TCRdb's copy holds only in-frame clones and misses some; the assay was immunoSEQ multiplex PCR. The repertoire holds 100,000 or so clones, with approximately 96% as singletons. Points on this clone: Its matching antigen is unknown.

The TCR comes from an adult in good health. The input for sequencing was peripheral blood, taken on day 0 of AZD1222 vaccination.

The CDR3 DNA is TGTGCCAGCAGTTACCAAAGAATAAACACTGAAGCTTTCTTT. Its translation: CASSYQRINTEAFF. The rearrangement links TRBV6-5 to TRBJ1-1; no firm D call. In germline, CDR1 is MNHEY, CDR2 SVGAGI. The CDR3 has 14 amino acids. Between the trimmed V and J ends, which lost 2 bases and 2 bases, there was a span of 9 bases.